Sequencing of this T cell receptor (beta chain) was carried out in a study of T cell responses to AZD1222 COVID-19 vaccine. Deletions cut 0 bases from V and 3 bases from J, with 11 bases between. CDR3 length: 16 residues. Germline-derived CDR1 and CDR2 are ENHRY and SYGVKD. Produced via immunoSEQ multiplex PCR; TCRdb's table is partial and in-frame only. This table holds around 150,000 clones, approximately 92% found once. Concerning this clone itself: What it recognizes is unknown.

Findings and caveats of the study: Targets within unmutated variant regions were reportedly found for nearly half of spike-specific TCRs.

The receptor was isolated from an adult who received the AZD1222 COVID-19 vaccine. The rearrangement links TRBV10-3 to TRBJ2-2; D not resolved. Sample: peripheral blood, taken 28 days after the second AZD1222 dose. The CDR3 sequence is CAISESTNSYTGELFF. The CDR3 bases are TGTGCCATCAGTGAGTCAACCAACAGCTACACCGGGGAGCTGTTTTTT.